Sequencing of this TCR beta chain was carried out in a study of shared clonotypes between healthy human individuals. The table came from immunoSEQ multiplex PCR; TCRdb's copy has only in-frame clones and leaves some out. The table has approximately 810,000 clones, more than 85% seen once. Germline CDR1 reads MNHEY; CDR2 reads SMNVEV (reference sequence). The V segment lost 7 bases and the J segment 4 bases; nucleotides outside the gene matches: 10. This CDR3 comprises 14 residues. CD8 cells classed as naive were CD45RO-negative and positively selected for CCR7, excluding terminally differentiated effector memory CD45RA+ cells.

The sample was naive CD8+ T cells sorted from blood. The chain combines TRBV27 with TRBJ2-7; TRBD2 aligns across 7 bases. The TCR was taken from a man aged 30 to 39 in good health. In nucleotides, the CDR3 is TGTGCCAGCACCTCCCTAGCGGAGTCGTACGAGCAGTACTTC. This codes for CASTSLAESYEQYF.